This T cell receptor beta chain was sequenced for a study of Tregs in tolerant kidney transplant recipients. General study findings and limits: Biological reproducibility was not directly addressed in this study. Findings come from small patient numbers and require larger validation. Some patients' samples used different primers over time, so nucleotide sequences weren't comparable.

Recipients received nonmyeloablative bone marrow transplants from related graft donors, with transient mixed chimerism. The CDR3 runs 14 residues. Germline V gene lookup returns CDR1 SGHTA and CDR2 FQGNSA. Trimming stripped 1 base from V and 5 bases from J, with 8 bases between. Libraries were prepared by immunoSEQ multiplex PCR; TCRdb keeps only in-frame clonotypes and omits some of them. This table holds approximately 24,000 clones. As for this clone: Antigen: not known. The read halts 3 residues ahead of the CDR3 end, with the missing end drawn from the germline J gene.

Sequencing used CD4+ T cells from blood (PBMCs), obtained 6 months after the transplant. The chain carries TRBV7-2 and TRBJ1-4; D gene ambiguous. This clonotype originated in a human patient who received a combined kidney and bone marrow transplant. The graft donor may have contributed some T cells. The sequenced part of the CDR3 DNA is TGTGCCAGCAGCTTAGATCCAGGAAATGAAAAA. Amino acids: CASSLDPGNEK. The whole CDR3 protein reads CASSLDPGNEKLFF.